This TCR beta chain was sequenced in a study of blood T cells in healthy people across ages. PCR was performed a second time for about 6 to 12 cycles using a sample-barcoded 5' primer and a J-beta primer mix. TCRdb recomputed calls from the 5' RACE reads with MiXCR, one row per CDR3 protein. The repertoire holds 1.5 million to 2 million distinct CDR3 sequences, 39% seen once, with around 23% in the top ten. The J segment lost 2 bases and the V segment lost 6 bases, leaving 6 bases of the junction unmatched. The CDR3 length is 14 residues. The germline gives CDR1 SEHNR, CDR2 FQNEAQ (reference sequence).

The sequenced sample consisted of blood. The V gene is TRBV7-9, the J gene TRBJ2-5, with TRBD2 matching over 7 bases. This TCR was sampled from a human donor in good health. The CDR3 DNA reads as TGTGCCAGCAGACCTGGGACTACACAAGAGACCCAGTACTTC. Its protein is CASRPGTTQETQYF.